Listed below are T cell receptor beta chains from one sample, sequenced in a study of vaccination effects on CD4 cells after COVID-19. No cognate antigen is known for these TCRs. Profiling relied on immunoSEQ multiplex PCR, and the TCRdb table lists in-frame clones only, not all of them. The repertoire holds around 25,000 clones, with around three quarters as singletons. The sequences come from CD4+ T cells from PBMCs cultured with HCoV-NL63 spike peptides, collected before COVID-19 vaccination. All receptors derive from a human donor who received a COVID-19 vaccine. The CDR3 runs from the conserved cysteine through the conserved F or W. A D gene is named only where the DNA matches it firmly. A clone size is listed for some rows: how often the clone was seen (once, few, many), or a class if it is expanded.

TRBJ1-2,TRBV4-1,.,.,CASSQDDYRKNYGYTF,TGCGCCAGCAGCCAAGATGACTACAGGAAGAACTATGGCTACACCTTC
TRBJ1-1,TRBV27,.,once,CASFVKGTNTEAFF,TGTGCCAGCTTCGTTAAGGGGACAAACACTGAAGCTTTCTTT
TRBJ1-2,TRBV24-1,.,.,CATSDPAGAGYTF,TGTGCCACCAGTGATCCGGCGGGGGCTGGCTACACCTTC
TRBJ1-2,TRBV9,.,.,CASSVMPIGSNYGYTF,TGTGCCAGCAGCGTGATGCCCATTGGGTCCAACTATGGCTACACCTTC
TRBJ1-3,TRBV5-4,TRBD1,.,CASSFRDRDGNTIYF,TGTGCCAGCAGCTTCCGGGACAGGGACGGAAACACCATATATTTT
TRBJ1-2,TRBV5-5,.,.,CASSLGGNYGYTF,TGTGCCAGCAGCTTGGGGGGGAACTATGGCTACACCTTC
TRBJ1-5,TRBV18,.,.,CASSLTDSNQPQHF,TGTGCCAGCTCACTGACAGATAGCAATCAGCCCCAGCATTTT
TRBJ1-4,TRBV5-1,TRBD1,.,CASSLSGGPNEKLFF,TGCGCCAGCAGCTTGTCAGGGGGCCCTAATGAAAAACTGTTTTTT
TRBJ2-3,TRBV21-1,.,.,CASAGTPTDTQYF,TGTGCCAGCGCCGGGACCCCCACAGATACGCAGTATTTT
TRBJ1-2,TRBV12-5,.,.,CASGFSGGSSYGYTF,TGTGCTAGTGGTTTTTCCGGGGGATCCTCTTATGGCTACACCTTC
TRBJ2-7,TRBV6-5,.,.,CASFALADPYEQYF,TGTGCCAGCTTCGCGCTAGCCGACCCCTACGAGCAGTACTTC
TRBJ2-3,TRBV5-4,.,once,CASSLARDQEADTQYF,TGTGCCAGCAGCTTGGCCAGGGACCAGGAAGCAGATACGCAGTATTTT
TRBJ1-5,TRBV12-5,.,once,CASGLRPGSVSGPQHF,TGTGCTAGTGGTTTGAGGCCAGGGTCGGTTTCTGGGCCCCAGCATTTT
TRBJ2-7,TRBV5-1,.,.,CASSDSGDYEQYF,TGCGCCAGCAGCGACTCAGGGGACTACGAGCAGTACTTC
TRBJ1-3,TRBV7-9,.,medium-sized,CASSSQTQSLGNTIYF,TGTGCCAGCAGCTCCCAAACCCAGTCTTTAGGAAACACCATATATTTT
TRBJ2-5,TRBV5-1,.,.,CASSLGSASAQETQYF,TGCGCCAGCAGCTTGGGCTCCGCTAGCGCCCAAGAGACCCAGTACTTC
TRBJ2-1,TRBV27,TRBD2,.,CASRDYSYNEQFF,TGTGCCAGCCGGGACTATTCCTACAATGAGCAGTTCTTC
TRBJ1-2,TRBV7-9,.,.,CASSLDRATNYGYTF,TGTGCCAGCAGCTTAGACAGGGCCACTAACTATGGCTACACCTTC
TRBJ2-7,TRBV11-2,.,.,CASSPLEVYEQYF,TGTGCCAGCAGCCCCCTAGAAGTCTACGAGCAGTACTTC
TRBJ2-7,TRBV5-1,.,few,CASSYGIGRANYEQYF,TGCGCCAGCAGCTACGGTATCGGCAGGGCCAACTACGAGCAGTACTTC
TRBJ2-5,TRBV5-4,.,.,CASSLGIGETQYF,TGTGCCAGCAGCTTGGGCATCGGGGAGACCCAGTACTTC
TRBJ1-2,TRBV11-2,.,once,CASSFSYQGWYGYTF,TGTGCCAGCAGCTTTTCATACCAGGGTTGGTATGGCTACACCTTC
TRBJ2-7,TRBV10-2,.,large,CASSERTDSYEQYF,TGCGCCAGCAGTGAGAGGACGGACTCCTACGAGCAGTACTTC
TRBJ2-5,TRBV5-5,.,.,CASSLSAVDGETQYF,TGTGCCAGCAGCTTGTCCGCAGTCGACGGGGAGACCCAGTACTTC
TRBJ2-1,TRBV5-8,TRBD1,.,CASSLEGAESYNEQFF,TGTGCCAGCAGCTTGGAGGGGGCAGAATCCTACAATGAGCAGTTCTTC
TRBJ1-1,TRBV19,TRBD1,.,CASTPTNYLGQMNTEAFF,TGTGCCAGTACCCCCACGAACTACTTGGGACAGATGAACACTGAAGCTTTCTTT
TRBJ1-6,TRBV7-2,TRBD1,.,CASSLFSRGRLGSPLHF,TGTGCCAGCAGCTTATTTTCCAGGGGGCGCCTCGGTTCACCCCTCCACTTT
TRBJ2-3,TRBV5-4,.,.,CASSMTSMRDTQYF,TGTGCCAGCAGCATGACTAGTATGAGAGATACGCAGTATTTT
TRBJ1-4,TRBV7-9,.,.,CASSLEGSGSVEKLFF,TGTGCCAGCAGCTTAGAGGGATCTGGCTCGGTAGAAAAACTGTTTTTT
TRBJ2-5,TRBV10-1,.,.,CASRAGTQETQYF,TGCGCCAGCAGAGCCGGGACGCAAGAGACCCAGTACTTC
TRBJ2-2,TRBV6-5,.,.,CAILRAANTGELFF,TGTGCCATCCTTAGGGCGGCGAACACCGGGGAGCTGTTTTTT
TRBJ1-2,TRBV18,.,few,CASSPNGGHSGYTF,TGTGCCAGCTCACCCAATGGGGGCCATAGCGGCTACACCTTC
TRBJ2-4,TRBV18,.,.,CASSQAGQKNIQYF,TGTGCCAGCTCACAAGCGGGACAGAAAAACATTCAGTACTTC
TRBJ1-1,TRBV6-5,TRBD1,.,CASANAGQVHTEAFF,TGTGCCAGCGCTAATGCTGGACAGGTCCACACTGAAGCTTTCTTT
TRBJ1-3,TRBV10-3,TRBD1,.,CAIRSTGGDISGNTIYF,TGTGCCATCAGATCGACAGGGGGCGATATCTCTGGAAACACCATATATTTT
TRBJ1-2,TRBV5-1,.,.,CASSLAGQPENYGYTF,TGCGCCAGCAGCTTGGCCGGACAGCCTGAGAACTATGGCTACACCTTC
TRBJ1-4,TRBV27,.,medium-sized,CASSLYGFGANEKLFF,TGTGCCAGCAGTTTATACGGATTTGGGGCTAATGAAAAACTGTTTTTT
TRBJ1-4,TRBV4-1,.,.,CASGTLAAGKLFF,TGCGCCAGCGGGACACTTGCGGCGGGAAAACTGTTTTTT
TRBJ2-2,TRBV12-5,.,.,CASGLVPAGNKDGELFF,TGTGCTAGTGGTTTGGTACCGGCAGGGAATAAGGACGGGGAGCTGTTTTTT
TRBJ1-1,TRBV7-9,.,.,CASSLSETTEAFF,TGTGCCAGCAGCTTATCGGAAACCACTGAAGCTTTCTTT
TRBJ2-7,TRBV5-4,TRBD2,.,CASSFKVSGSSEQYF,TGTGCCAGCAGCTTTAAAGTTAGCGGGAGTAGCGAGCAGTACTTC
TRBJ1-5,TRBV18,TRBD1,.,CASSPNQGAGQPQHF,TGTGCCAGCTCACCAAATCAGGGGGCAGGACAGCCCCAGCATTTT
TRBJ1-1,TRBV6-5,.,few,CASSYKGQGMTEAFF,TGTGCCAGCAGTTACAAGGGACAAGGTATGACTGAAGCTTTCTTT
TRBJ2-3,TRBV29-1,.,once,CSVLGRSPSTDTQYF,TGCAGCGTCCTCGGACGGTCCCCTAGCACAGATACGCAGTATTTT
TRBJ2-1,TRBV5-1,.,.,CASSRVVTRENEQFF,TGCGCCAGCAGCCGGGTGGTAACCCGAGAAAATGAGCAGTTCTTC
TRBJ2-1,TRBV10-3,.,.,CAIRDPGGEQFF,TGTGCCATCAGGGACCCCGGGGGTGAGCAGTTCTTC
TRBJ2-2,TRBV15,.,.,CATSRELAGQMNTGELFF,TGTGCCACCAGCAGAGAACTGGCCGGACAGATGAACACCGGGGAGCTGTTTTTT
TRBJ2-1,TRBV3-1/TRBV3-2,.,.,CASSQEGATYEQFF,TGTGCCAGCAGCCAAGAAGGCGCTACGTATGAGCAGTTCTTC
TRBJ2-3,TRBV5-1,TRBD2,.,CASSLSGGALSTDTQYF,TGCGCCAGCAGCTTAAGCGGGGGGGCCCTAAGCACAGATACGCAGTATTTT
TRBJ2-7,TRBV6-6,.,.,CASSWGSSYEQYF,TGTGCCAGCAGTTGGGGGAGCTCCTACGAGCAGTACTTC
TRBJ1-2,TRBV4-1,.,.,CASSQATAGGYTF,TGCGCCAGCAGCCAAGCCACAGCGGGGGGCTACACCTTC
TRBJ2-3,TRBV19,.,.,CASSQGGGATDTQYF,TGTGCCAGTAGTCAAGGCGGGGGCGCGACAGATACGCAGTATTTT